These 29 T cell receptor beta chains came from one sample sequenced in a study of T-cell reconstitution after alpha-beta-depleted transplantation in children. As it was prepared, the TCRbeta library received unique molecular identifiers. In TCRdb, the PCR reads were re-called with MiXCR into one record per CDR3 protein. The sample carries a few hundred thousand distinct CDR3 sequences, roughly 20% recorded once. The sample was PBMCs from the stem cell graft donor, taken from the stem cell graft. The receptors were gathered from a human donor who donated a stem cell graft to a child with acute myeloid leukemia.

The sample holds many counts of this clonotype. The chain is built from TRBV25-1 and TRBJ2-1; D is perhaps TRBD1 (6 bases). Germline V gene lookup returns CDR1 MGHDK and CDR2 SYGVNS. The CDR3 covers 15 residues. V lost 2 bases and J 6 bases, leaving 14 bases between the germline ends. CDR3 protein: CASSEPGHRGNEQFF. The CDR3 DNA reads TGTGCCAGCAGTGAACCGGGACACCGAGGCAATGAGCAGTTCTTC.

The table lists this clonotype with a few counts. The chain uses TRBV20-1 and TRBJ2-5; 9 bases are a match to TRBD1. The length of the CDR3 is 14 residues. Germline V gives CDR1 DFQATT, CDR2 SNEGSKA (reference sequence). V shed 4 bases and J 3 bases; nucleotides not matched to a gene: 6. CDR3 sequence: CSAKIGQGKETQYF. The CDR3 DNA reads TGCAGTGCTAAGATCGGACAGGGGAAAGAGACCCAGTACTTC.

This clonotype was seen repeatedly, ten times or more. The chain couples TRBV12-3 or TRBV12-4 to TRBJ2-3, with 11 bases fitting TRBD1. There are 15 residues in the CDR3. The trim removed 5 bases at V and 6 bases at J, leaving 7 bases unmatched. The CDR3 loop is CASSTGQGARDTQYF. In DNA form, the CDR3 reads TGTGCCAGCAGTACCGGACAGGGGGCGCGGGATACGCAGTATTTT.

This clonotype was seen a handful of times. J is TRBJ2-3 and V is TRBV10-2, with TRBD2 identical over 7 bases. V was clipped by 2 bases and J by 2 bases; unmatched bases: 4. The CDR3 consists of 15 residues. From germline, CDR1 is WSHSY and CDR2 SAAADI. The CDR3 DNA reads TGCGCCAGCAGTGAGAGGCTAGCGGTCACAGATACGCAGTATTTT. Translating gives CASSERLAVTDTQYF.

This clonotype was picked up a small number of times. The chain recombines TRBV12-3 or TRBV12-4 with TRBJ1-3, with 7 bases identical to TRBD1. This CDR3 has 15 amino acids. The V and J ends lost 5 bases and 1 base, in that order; junction bases with no gene match: 5. CDR3 in DNA: TGTGCCAGCAGTCCGGGGACAGAGTCTGGAAACACCATATATTTT. Translating gives CASSPGTESGNTIYF.

Only a few counts were recorded for this clonotype. The genes are TRBV29-1 and TRBJ2-5, with D maybe TRBD2 (6 bases). Trimming removed 6 bases from V and 6 bases from J, with 14 bases in between. Germline-derived CDR1 and CDR2 are SQVTM and ANQGSEA. The CDR3 has 12 amino acids. For the CDR3, the DNA is TGCAGCGTAGATTCGGCGGGGCAGACCCAGTACTTC. Protein: CSVDSAGQTQYF.

This clonotype was observed a handful of times. Written as DNA, the CDR3 is TGTGCCAGCAGTCTAAGGGGTGGAGGCTACGAGCAGTACTTC. This sequence encodes CASSLRGGGYEQYF. The chain couples TRBV12-3 or TRBV12-4 to TRBJ2-7; D possibly matches TRBD1 or TRBD2 (5 bases each). The CDR3 consists of 14 residues. The V and J ends lost 5 bases and 3 bases respectively, with 14 bases between them.

The chain joins TRBV6-5 to TRBJ1-2, with D perhaps matching TRBD1 (6 bases). This CDR3 is 12 amino acids long. The ends were cut back, 6 bases at V and 7 bases at J, with 12 bases in the middle. Looked up from germline, CDR1 is MNHEY and CDR2 is SVGAGI. The CDR3 here is CASRKTGFGYTF. CDR3 coding DNA: TGTGCCAGCAGAAAGACAGGTTTTGGCTACACCTTC.

In this sample, this clonotype turned up a few times. The chain couples TRBV29-1 to TRBJ2-2; 10 positions agree with TRBD2. CDR1 and CDR2 (germline): SQVTM, ANQGSEA. The CDR3 runs to 13 residues. V lost 7 bases to trimming and J lost 7 bases; unmatched junction nucleotides: 6. CDR3 sequence: CSGTSGGDGELFF. CDR3 in DNA: TGCAGCGGGACTAGCGGAGGAGACGGGGAGCTGTTTTTT.

The chain links TRBV20-1 to TRBJ2-3; 8 nucleotides align to TRBD2. After removal of 6 bases from V and 10 bases from J, the junction contained 18 bases not matched to a gene. The CDR3 is 15 amino acids. CDR1 DFQATT and CDR2 SNEGSKA come from the germline V gene (reference sequence). CDR3 sequence (DNA): TGCAGTGCCAGGACCGGGACTAGTAGGTCTCTTTCGCAGTATTTT. This encodes CSARTGTSRSLSQYF.

This clonotype was counted many times. V usage is TRBV7-2 and J usage is TRBJ2-3, with TRBD2 as a possible D gene (6 bases). The CDR3 consists of 15 residues. Germline V gene lookup returns CDR1 SGHTA and CDR2 FQGNSA. The germline V and J ends were trimmed by 8 bases and 0 bases, with 15 bases remaining between them. The CDR3 region is CASRRDVSSTDTQYF. The CDR3 nucleotides are TGTGCCAGCCGGCGGGACGTTTCTAGCACAGATACGCAGTATTTT.

The V and J genes are TRBV29-1 and TRBJ2-1; 8 bases are shared with TRBD1. V lost 4 bases and J lost 3; bases outside the gene matches: 8. Germline V CDR1 and CDR2: SQVTM, ANQGSEA. The CDR3 extends over 15 amino acids. CDR3 loop: CSVVPGQVNYNEQFF. Written as DNA, the CDR3 is TGCAGCGTTGTTCCGGGACAGGTGAACTACAATGAGCAGTTCTTC.

The chain couples TRBV27 to TRBJ2-5, with 7 bases that match TRBD1. V shed 4 bases and J 6 bases; nucleotides not matched to a gene: 11. This CDR3 has 15 amino acids. CDR1 MNHEY and CDR2 SMNVEV come from the germline V gene (reference sequence). CDR3 amino acids: CASSSGTVYGKTQYF. The CDR3 DNA is TGTGCCAGCAGTTCCGGGACAGTTTACGGGAAGACCCAGTACTTC.

This clonotype turned up a few times. The chain uses TRBV20-1 and TRBJ2-5; D not resolved. CDR3 length: 14 residues. Trimming shortened V by 2 bases and J by 1 base, and 11 bases separated the two germline ends. Germline V gives CDR1 DFQATT, CDR2 SNEGSKA (reference sequence). For the CDR3, the DNA is TGCAGTGCTAGAATCCCCTTAACCCAAGAGACCCAGTACTTC. It is translated as CSARIPLTQETQYF.

A few counts support this clonotype. V and J are TRBV7-3 and TRBJ2-7; possibly TRBD2 for D (6 bases). From germline, CDR1 is SGHTA and CDR2 FQGTGA. V lost 6 bases to trimming and J lost 3 bases, with 18 bases between them. There are 15 residues in the CDR3. CDR3: CASSPATSGRYEQYF. The CDR3 nucleotides read TGTGCCAGCAGTCCCGCGACTAGTGGTCGCTACGAGCAGTACTTC.

The CDR3 sequence: CASYGSPREQYF. The CDR3 DNA reads as TGTGCCAGCTATGGCAGCCCCCGCGAGCAGTACTTC. The J gene is TRBJ2-7, the V gene TRBV7-2, with D hard to call. CDR3 length: 12 amino acids. The V and J ends lost 8 bases and 6 bases respectively, with 14 bases between them. CDR1 SGHTA and CDR2 FQGNSA come from the germline V gene.

In DNA, the CDR3 is TGTGCCAGCAGTCTCGTTATTTACAATGAGCAGTTCTTC. Its translation: CASSLVIYNEQFF. V and J are TRBV12-3 or TRBV12-4 and TRBJ2-1; no definite D call. Trimming took off 5 bases at V and 4 bases at J, with 9 bases between the two ends. The CDR3 has 13 amino acids.

This clonotype has only one observation. The chain recombines TRBV11-1 with TRBJ2-1; 7 positions match TRBD2. Germline V gene data show CDR1 as SGHAT and CDR2 as FQDESV (reference sequence). V shed 5 bases and J 12 bases; nucleotides not matched to a gene: 25. The CDR3 covers 18 residues. The CDR3 loop is CASSGERDLSLFTIGQFF. For the CDR3, the DNA is TGTGCCAGCAGCGGCGAGCGGGATCTGTCTTTATTTACAATCGGGCAGTTCTTC.

This clonotype showed up many times. The rearrangement uses TRBV27 and TRBJ1-2, with 9 bases aligning to TRBD1. V lost 4 bases and J lost 7; bases outside the gene matches: 10. Germline CDR1 and CDR2: MNHEY and SMNVEV (reference sequence). The CDR3 length is 15 residues. The chain's CDR3 is CASSSGTGLRGGYTF. The CDR3 DNA is TGTGCCAGCAGTTCCGGGACAGGGCTTAGGGGTGGCTACACCTTC.

The gene calls are TRBV11-2 and TRBJ2-2, with 8 bases aligning to TRBD1. Germline V gene sequence: CDR1 SGHAT, CDR2 FQNNGV. J was trimmed by 3 bases and V by 4 bases; bases with no gene match: 10. CDR3 length: 17 amino acids. This CDR3 reads CASSSTDREMYTGELFF. As DNA, the CDR3 is TGTGCCAGCAGCTCTACGGACAGGGAAATGTACACCGGGGAGCTGTTTTTT.

A few counts support this clonotype. The chain employs TRBV29-1 and TRBJ2-7, with unresolved D. The germline gives CDR1 SQVTM, CDR2 ANQGSEA. This CDR3 has 13 residues. V was cut by 0 bases and J by 2 bases, with 8 bases left in between. For the CDR3, the DNA is TGCAGCGTTGAAGATCCTGAAGCCTACGAGCAGTACTTC. It encodes CSVEDPEAYEQYF.

The chain links TRBV9 to TRBJ2-7, with no clear D. Germline loops: CDR1 SGDLS, CDR2 YYNGEE. The CDR3 sequence is 14 residues long. Deletions cut 2 bases from V and 5 bases from J, with 14 bases between. The CDR3 region has the DNA TGTGCCAGCAGCGTGAGCAGGAATCGGGACGAGCAGTACTTC. This codes for CASSVSRNRDEQYF.

V is TRBV20-1 and J is TRBJ2-1; D possibly uses TRBD1 or TRBD2 (6 bases each). Germline loops: CDR1 DFQATT, CDR2 SNEGSKA (reference sequence). The CDR3 has 13 residues. V was trimmed by 5 bases and J by 8 bases, leaving 16 bases between them. Written as DNA, the CDR3 is TGCAGTGCTCGACGACTAGGGGGAGATGAGCAGTTCTTC. Protein product: CSARRLGGDEQFF.

This clonotype showed up just a few times. The chain has TRBV7-3 and TRBJ2-1; 9 bases are shared with TRBD2. Germline CDR1 SGHTA, CDR2 FQGTGA. The CDR3 has 16 amino acids. Trimming took 4 bases from V and 9 from J; bases not matched to a gene: 13. The CDR3 DNA sequence: TGTGCCAGCAGCTCCTATCCGACTAGCGGAGCGGGTGAGCAGTTCTTC. This sequence encodes CASSSYPTSGAGEQFF.

This clonotype was detected a few times. V gene TRBV29-1 combines with J gene TRBJ1-1; D gene uncertain. The CDR3 is 15 amino acids. Per the germline V gene, CDR1 is SQVTM and CDR2 is ANQGSEA. Trimming removed 2 bases from V and 0 bases from J, with 13 bases in between. CDR3 loop: CSVELVGRVNTEAFF. DNA of the CDR3: TGCAGCGTTGAATTGGTGGGTCGGGTGAACACTGAAGCTTTCTTT.

This clonotype was picked up a small number of times. This chain links TRBV7-6 with TRBJ2-1; 7 positions agree with TRBD2. This CDR3 has 16 amino acids. V dropped 2 bases and J dropped 7; count of bases not matched to a gene: 11. The germline V gene encodes CDR1 SGHVS and CDR2 FNYEAQ. This CDR3 reads CASSLRGTSGENEQFF. The CDR3 DNA reads as TGTGCCAGCAGCTTAAGAGGCACCAGCGGGGAGAATGAGCAGTTCTTC.

In this sample, this clonotype turned up a few times. The rearrangement links TRBV7-9 to TRBJ1-1; D is undetermined. This CDR3 contains 13 residues. Trimming took off 7 bases at V and 3 bases at J, with 12 bases between the two ends. The V gene's germline CDR1 is SEHNR and CDR2 FQNEAQ (reference sequence). CDR3 DNA sequence: TGTGCCAGCACCCATCCCTTAGACACTGAAGCTTTCTTT. Amino acids: CASTHPLDTEAFF.

This clonotype was picked up many times. The chain recombines TRBV27 with TRBJ2-7, with 8 bases fitting TRBD2. Germline CDR1 is MNHEY and CDR2 is SMNVEV (reference sequence). With 4 bases clipped from V and 2 bases from J, the junction kept 7 bases outside the gene matches. The CDR3 length is 15 residues. CDR3 amino acids: CASSSGAGRAYEQYF. For the CDR3, the DNA is TGTGCCAGCAGTTCAGGAGCCGGGAGGGCCTACGAGCAGTACTTC.

The chain employs TRBV4-3 and TRBJ1-1, with D possibly TRBD1 on 5 matching bases. The CDR3 consists of 20 residues. Trimming shortened V by 0 bases and J by 4 bases, and 27 bases separated the two germline ends. Germline loops: CDR1 LGHNA, CDR2 YSLEER. The CDR3 is CASSQDRSLSPGRVGTEAFF. CDR3 coding DNA: TGCGCCAGCAGCCAAGATAGGTCGCTCAGCCCCGGCAGGGTGGGCACTGAAGCTTTCTTT.